The 15 T cell receptor beta chains reported below all come from one sample, sequenced in a study of T cell repertoires in ileal Crohn's disease. Regarding time point: neoterminal ileum biopsy at postoperative endoscopy, about 6 months after surgery. Measured with immunoSEQ multiplex PCR; TCRdb has only the in-frame clones, and not every one. The sample comprises over 10,000 clones, approximately 78% of which are singletons, and about 4.3% rests with the top ten. The sample comprised ileal tissue. These receptors were collected from an adult with Crohn's disease.

The rearrangement joins TRBV6-5 to TRBJ2-1; D is perhaps TRBD2 (6 bases). CDR1 MNHEY and CDR2 SVGAGI come from the germline V gene. V lost 0 bases and J 6 bases, leaving 9 bases between the germline ends. The CDR3 extends over 14 amino acids. The CDR3 here is CASSYSGLFNEQFF. Here the CDR3 DNA reads TGTGCCAGCAGTTACTCGGGACTTTTCAATGAGCAGTTCTTC.

This clone has a single count. The chain employs TRBV5-1 and TRBJ1-1, with a possible D match to TRBD1 (5 bases). Germline loops: CDR1 SGHRS, CDR2 YFSETQ. Trimming shortened V by 2 bases and J by 4 bases, and 9 bases separated the two germline ends. There are 13 residues in the CDR3. This CDR3 is CASSFQGGTEAFF. CDR3 sequence (DNA): TGCGCCAGCAGCTTTCAGGGTGGCACTGAAGCTTTCTTT.

V gene TRBV10-1 combines with J gene TRBJ2-7; TRBD2 might be the D (6 bases). Germline V gene lookup returns CDR1 WNHNN and CDR2 SYGVQD (reference sequence). The CDR3 covers 16 residues. Trimming cost V 8 bases and J 0 bases, with 20 bases left between them. Here the CDR3 DNA reads TGCGCCAGCTCGGCGGGAACAGAAAGTTTCTCCTACGAGCAGTACTTC. Its translation: CASSAGTESFSYEQYF.

This clone has only a few counts. The chain joins TRBV7-9 to TRBJ2-7; D is possibly TRBD2 (7 bases). The germline V and J ends were trimmed by 5 bases and 5 bases, with 22 bases remaining between them. The CDR3 covers 16 residues. Germline CDR1 and CDR2: SEHNR and FQNEAQ (reference sequence). The CDR3 nucleotides are TGTGCCAGCAGCCCCTTAGGGGGTGGCGGGAGCAACGAGCAGTACTTC. Its translation is CASSPLGGGGSNEQYF.

CDR3 DNA sequence: TGTGCCAGCGGGCCGCACCAAGAGACCCAGTACTTC. Its translation: CASGPHQETQYF. J is TRBJ2-5 and V is TRBV2; D is unclear. The germline V gene has CDR1 SNHLY and CDR2 FYNNEI. V lost 8 bases and J 0 bases, leaving 7 bases between the germline ends. The CDR3 is made up of 12 amino acids.

The table lists this clone with a count of one. This chain links TRBV2 with TRBJ1-1, with 7 bases fitting TRBD1. Losses at the gene ends were 6 bases for V and 4 bases for J; bases not matched to a gene: 14. The germline gives CDR1 SNHLY, CDR2 FYNNEI. This CDR3 contains 16 residues. Here the CDR3 reads CASSSDRALKGTEAFF. The CDR3 DNA reads as TGTGCCAGCAGCTCCGACAGGGCCCTTAAGGGCACTGAAGCTTTCTTT. The full variable domain, completed using reference TRBV2 and TRBJ1-1, is EPEVTQTPSHQVTQMGQEVILRCVPISNHLYFYWYRQILGQKVEFLVSFYNNEISEKSEIFDDQFSVERPDGSNFTLKIRSTKLEDSAMYFCASSSDRALKGTEAFFGQGTRLTVV.

This clone counts as large. This chain connects TRBV7-9 to TRBJ1-4, with D tentatively TRBD1 (5 bases). The CDR3 has 16 amino acids. V was trimmed by 5 bases and J by 7 bases, leaving 20 bases between them. The V gene's germline CDR1 is SEHNR and CDR2 FQNEAQ (reference sequence). CDR3 loop: CASSEASAGDREKLFF. The CDR3 bases are TGTGCCAGCAGCGAGGCCTCTGCGGGGGATCGTGAAAAACTGTTTTTT.

The rearrangement links TRBV2 to TRBJ2-7; tentatively, D is TRBD1 (6 bases). The CDR3 loop spans 17 amino acids. The V and J ends lost 1 base and 3 bases respectively, with 19 bases between them. The germline V gene has CDR1 SNHLY and CDR2 FYNNEI. The CDR3 region has the DNA TGTGCCAGCAGTGAAGGGGGGCTGGGGGAAACACTCTACGAGCAGTACTTC. It codes for CASSEGGLGETLYEQYF.

The chain is built from TRBV9 and TRBJ2-7; 8 bases align to TRBD1. The germline V gene has CDR1 SGDLS and CDR2 YYNGEE. Unmatched junction bases numbered 6, after V lost 0 bases and J lost 4 bases. The CDR3 is 15 amino acids. CDR3 loop: CASSVGGQARYEQYF. CDR3 DNA sequence: TGTGCCAGCAGCGTAGGGGGACAGGCGCGATACGAGCAGTACTTC.

The chain uses TRBV7-2 and TRBJ2-7; 12 bases match TRBD2. J was trimmed by 1 base and V by 2 bases; bases with no gene match: 9. The V gene's germline CDR1 is SGHTA and CDR2 FQGNSA. The length of the CDR3 is 18 residues. The CDR3 sequence is CASSLIPLLAGGSYEQYF. The CDR3 bases are TGTGCCAGCAGCTTAATTCCCCTACTAGCGGGGGGATCCTACGAGCAGTACTTC.

CDR3 sequence reads: CASSPTYGTERLFF. The CDR3 coding sequence is TGTGCCAGCAGTCCGACGTATGGAACGGAGAGGCTGTTTTTT. The V gene is TRBV27, the J gene TRBJ1-4, with D hard to call. V lost 5 bases and J 14 bases, leaving 21 bases between the germline ends. The CDR3 is 14 amino acids. CDR1 is MNHEY and CDR2 is SMNVEV in the germline V gene (reference sequence). Looking up the rest from reference TRBV27 and TRBJ1-4 gives the full variable domain: EAQVTQNPRYLITVTGKKLTVTCSQNMNHEYMSWYRQDPGLGLRQIYYSMNVEVTDKGDVPEGYKVSRKEKRNFPLILESPSPNQTSLYFCASSPTYGTERLFFGSGTQLSVL.

This clone was seen more than once but under ten times. The rearrangement joins TRBV2 to TRBJ2-2; TRBD2 matches 12 bases. The CDR3 extends over 19 amino acids. The germline V gene has CDR1 SNHLY and CDR2 FYNNEI. The V and J ends lost 4 bases and 4 bases, in that order; junction bases with no gene match: 13. CDR3 sequence: CASSAWASGGAGGTGELFF. The CDR3 nucleotides read TGTGCCAGCAGTGCCTGGGCTAGCGGGGGGGCCGGGGGCACCGGGGAGCTGTTTTTT.

The chain links TRBV5-1 to TRBJ2-7, with 7 bases aligning to TRBD1. The ends lost 3 bases at V and 2 bases at J; junction bases unmatched: 14. This CDR3 is 17 amino acids long. Germline-derived CDR1 and CDR2 are SGHRS and YFSETQ. CDR3 bases: TGCGCCAGCAGCTATGCCCCAACAGGGGATCGAACCTACGAGCAGTACTTC. Its protein product is CASSYAPTGDRTYEQYF.

This clone appeared once. The chain carries TRBV7-9 and TRBJ2-3, with D perhaps matching TRBD1 (6 bases). This CDR3 spans 16 amino acids. Trimming removed 3 bases from V and 1 base from J, with 14 bases in between. Looked up from germline, CDR1 is SEHNR and CDR2 is FQNEAQ (reference sequence). The CDR3 protein is CASSLLRAGGTDTQYF. For the CDR3, the DNA is TGTGCCAGCAGCTTGCTTCGTGCAGGGGGCACAGATACGCAGTATTTT.

The rearrangement links TRBV5-1 to TRBJ2-3; 8 bases map to TRBD2. The CDR3 totals 16 residues. CDR1 SGHRS and CDR2 YFSETQ come from the germline V gene. The junction had 3 bases not matched to a gene; V was cut back by 0 bases and J by 0 bases. CDR3 region: CASSLVSGGSTDTQYF. CDR3 sequence (DNA): TGCGCCAGCAGCTTGGTTTCGGGGGGGAGCACAGATACGCAGTATTTT.